This TCR beta chain came from a study of CD8+ T cells in alopecia areata. At the level of the study: The study gave treated patients oral tofacitinib at 5 to 10 mg twice daily.

Study conclusions and caveats: Clonality in lesional scalp, especially alopecia totalis/universalis, exceeded that of normal scalp.

V shed 4 bases, J shed 3 bases, and the junction held 10 bases outside the gene matches. CDR3 size: 17 residues. Germline V gene data show CDR1 as KGHSH and CDR2 as LQKENI. Comments on this clone: Its target is not known.

The sequencing template was cDNA reverse transcribed from extracted RNA. Clones were sequenced by immunoSEQ multiplex PCR, and TCRdb holds only the in-frame ones, with some missing. The repertoire holds some 210,000 clones, with 50% to 70% as singletons. Peripheral blood and lesional scalp punch biopsies were taken from alopecia areata patients. CD4+ and CD8+ T cells were sorted from PBMCs. The chain combines TRBV18 with TRBJ1-3, with 9 bases fitting TRBD1. The source was CD4+ T cells sorted from blood, collected at week 0. The receptor's source is a human donor with alopecia areata. CDR3 nucleotides: TGTGCCAGCTCACAAGGTTCGGGACAGGGCCTTGGAAACACCATATATTTT. This translates into CASSQGSGQGLGNTIYF.